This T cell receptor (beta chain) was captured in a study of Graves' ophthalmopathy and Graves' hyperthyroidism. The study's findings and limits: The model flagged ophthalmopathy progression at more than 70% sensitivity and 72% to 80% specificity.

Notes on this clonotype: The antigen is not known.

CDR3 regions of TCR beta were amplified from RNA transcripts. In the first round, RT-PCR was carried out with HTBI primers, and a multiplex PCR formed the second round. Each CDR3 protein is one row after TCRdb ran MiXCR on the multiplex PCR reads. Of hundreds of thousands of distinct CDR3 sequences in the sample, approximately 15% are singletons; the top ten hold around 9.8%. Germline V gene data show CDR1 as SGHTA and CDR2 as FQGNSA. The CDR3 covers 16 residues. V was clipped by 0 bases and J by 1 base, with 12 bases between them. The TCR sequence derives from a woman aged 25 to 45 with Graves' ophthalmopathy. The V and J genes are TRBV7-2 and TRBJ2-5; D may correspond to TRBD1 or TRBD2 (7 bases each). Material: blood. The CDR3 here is CASSLAGGTAQETQYF. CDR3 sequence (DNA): TGTGCCAGCAGCTTAGCGGGAGGGACAGCCCAAGAGACCCAGTACTTC. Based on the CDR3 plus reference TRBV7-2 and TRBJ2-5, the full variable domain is GAGVSQSPSNKVTEKGKDVELRCDPISGHTALYWYRQSLGQGLEFLIYFQGNSAPDKSGLPSDRFSAERTGGSVSTLTIQRTQQEDSAVYLCASSLAGGTAQETQYFGPGTRLLVL.